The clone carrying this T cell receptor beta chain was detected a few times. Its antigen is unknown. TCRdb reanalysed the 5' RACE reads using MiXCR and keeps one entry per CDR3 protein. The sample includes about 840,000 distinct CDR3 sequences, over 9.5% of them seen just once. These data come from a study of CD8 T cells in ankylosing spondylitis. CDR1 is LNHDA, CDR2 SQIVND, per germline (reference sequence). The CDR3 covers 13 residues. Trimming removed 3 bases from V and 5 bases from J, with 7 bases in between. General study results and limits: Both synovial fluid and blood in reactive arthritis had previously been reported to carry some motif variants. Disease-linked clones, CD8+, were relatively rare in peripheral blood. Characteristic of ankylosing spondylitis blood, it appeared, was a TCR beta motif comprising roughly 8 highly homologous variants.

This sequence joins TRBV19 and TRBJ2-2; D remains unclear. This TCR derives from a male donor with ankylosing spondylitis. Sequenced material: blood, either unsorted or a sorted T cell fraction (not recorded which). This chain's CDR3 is CASSMKGTGELFF. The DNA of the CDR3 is TGTGCCAGTAGTATGAAGGGAACCGGGGAGCTGTTTTTT. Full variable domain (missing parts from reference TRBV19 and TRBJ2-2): DGGITQSPKYLFRKEGQNVTLSCEQNLNHDAMYWYRQDPGQGLRLIYYSQIVNDFQKGDIAEGYSVSREKKESFPLTVTSAQKNPTAFYLCASSMKGTGELFFGEGSRLTVL.